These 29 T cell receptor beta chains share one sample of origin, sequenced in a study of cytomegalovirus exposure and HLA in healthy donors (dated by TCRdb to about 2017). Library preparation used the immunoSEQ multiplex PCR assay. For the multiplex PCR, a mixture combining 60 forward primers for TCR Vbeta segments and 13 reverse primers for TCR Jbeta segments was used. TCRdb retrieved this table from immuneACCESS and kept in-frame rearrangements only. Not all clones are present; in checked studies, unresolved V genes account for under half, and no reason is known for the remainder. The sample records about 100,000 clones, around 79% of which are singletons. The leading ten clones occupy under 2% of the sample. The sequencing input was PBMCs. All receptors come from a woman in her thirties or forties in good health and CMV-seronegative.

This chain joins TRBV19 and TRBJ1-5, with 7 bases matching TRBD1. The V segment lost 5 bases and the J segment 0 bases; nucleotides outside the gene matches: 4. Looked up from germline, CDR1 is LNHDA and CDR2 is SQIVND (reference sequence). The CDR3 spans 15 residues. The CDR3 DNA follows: TGTGCCAGTAGTTTAACAGGGGATAGCAATCAGCCCCAGCATTTT. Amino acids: CASSLTGDSNQPQHF.

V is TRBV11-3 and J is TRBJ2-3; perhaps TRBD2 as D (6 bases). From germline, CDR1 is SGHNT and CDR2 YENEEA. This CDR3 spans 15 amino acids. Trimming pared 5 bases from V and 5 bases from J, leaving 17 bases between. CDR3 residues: CASSPRTGALDTQYF. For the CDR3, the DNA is TGTGCCAGCAGCCCGCGCACGGGAGCTTTAGATACGCAGTATTTT.

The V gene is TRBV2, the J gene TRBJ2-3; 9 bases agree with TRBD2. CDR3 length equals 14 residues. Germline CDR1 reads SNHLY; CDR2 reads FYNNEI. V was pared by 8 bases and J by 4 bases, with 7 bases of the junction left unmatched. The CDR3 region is CASYSGSQSDTQYF. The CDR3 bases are TGTGCCAGCTATAGCGGGAGTCAGTCAGATACGCAGTATTTT.

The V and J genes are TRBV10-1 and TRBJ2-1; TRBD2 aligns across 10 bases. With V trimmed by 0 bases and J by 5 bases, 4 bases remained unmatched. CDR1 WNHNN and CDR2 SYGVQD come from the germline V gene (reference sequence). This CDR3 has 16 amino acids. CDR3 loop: CASSESGTSADNEQFF. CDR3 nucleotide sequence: TGCGCCAGCAGTGAGTCGGGGACTAGCGCGGACAATGAGCAGTTCTTC.

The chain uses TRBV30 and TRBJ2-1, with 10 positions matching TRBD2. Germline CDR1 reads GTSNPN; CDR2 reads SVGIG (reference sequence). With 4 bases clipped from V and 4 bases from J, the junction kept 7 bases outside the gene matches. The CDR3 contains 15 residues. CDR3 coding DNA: TGTGCCTGGATACCGGGACTAGCGTATTACAATGAGCAGTTCTTC. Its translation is CAWIPGLAYYNEQFF.

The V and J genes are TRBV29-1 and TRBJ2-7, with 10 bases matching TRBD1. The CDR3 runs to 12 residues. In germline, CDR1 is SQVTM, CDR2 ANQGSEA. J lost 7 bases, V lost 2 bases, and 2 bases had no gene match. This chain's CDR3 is CSVESDRGEQYF. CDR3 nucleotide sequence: TGCAGCGTTGAATCGGACAGGGGGGAGCAGTACTTC.

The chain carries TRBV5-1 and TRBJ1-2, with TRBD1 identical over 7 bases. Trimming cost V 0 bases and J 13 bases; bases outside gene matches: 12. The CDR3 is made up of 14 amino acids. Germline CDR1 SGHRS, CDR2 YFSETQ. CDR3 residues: CASSLGPRQGEATF. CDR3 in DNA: TGCGCCAGCAGCTTGGGTCCACGACAGGGAGAAGCCACCTTC.

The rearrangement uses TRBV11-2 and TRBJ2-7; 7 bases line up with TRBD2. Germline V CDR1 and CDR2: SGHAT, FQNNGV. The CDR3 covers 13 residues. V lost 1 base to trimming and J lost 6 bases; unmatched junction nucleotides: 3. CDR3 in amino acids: CASSLVLAGEQYF. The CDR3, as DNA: TGTGCCAGCAGCTTAGTCTTAGCGGGCGAGCAGTACTTC.

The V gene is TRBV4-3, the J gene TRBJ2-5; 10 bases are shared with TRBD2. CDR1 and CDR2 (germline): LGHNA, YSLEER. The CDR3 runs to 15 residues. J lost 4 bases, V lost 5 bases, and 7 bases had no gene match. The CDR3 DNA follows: TGCGCCAGCAGCATGAGCGGGGGGGCCAGAGAGACCCAGTACTTC. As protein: CASSMSGGARETQYF.

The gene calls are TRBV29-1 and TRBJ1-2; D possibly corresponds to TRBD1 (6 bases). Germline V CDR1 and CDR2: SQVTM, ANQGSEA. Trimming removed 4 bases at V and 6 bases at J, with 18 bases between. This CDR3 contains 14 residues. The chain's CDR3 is CSVVGDNWANGYTF. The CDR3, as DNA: TGCAGCGTTGTTGGGGACAATTGGGCGAATGGCTACACCTTC. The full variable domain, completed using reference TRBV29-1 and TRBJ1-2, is SAVISQKPSRDICQRGTSLTIQCQVDSQVTMMFWYRQQPGQSLTLIATANQGSEATYESGFVIDKFPISRPNLTFSTLTVSNMSPEDSSIYLCSVVGDNWANGYTFGSGTRLTVV.

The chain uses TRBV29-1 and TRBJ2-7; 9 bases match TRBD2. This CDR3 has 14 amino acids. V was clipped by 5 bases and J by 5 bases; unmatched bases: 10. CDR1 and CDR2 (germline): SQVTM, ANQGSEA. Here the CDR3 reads CSVQTSGFFDEQYF. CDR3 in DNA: TGCAGCGTTCAGACTAGCGGATTCTTTGACGAGCAGTACTTC.

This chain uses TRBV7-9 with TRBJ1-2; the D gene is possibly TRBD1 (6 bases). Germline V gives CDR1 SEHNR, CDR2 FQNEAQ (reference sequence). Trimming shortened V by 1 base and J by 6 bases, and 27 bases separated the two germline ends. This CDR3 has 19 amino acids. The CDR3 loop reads CASSLGVLTGSGFSDGYTF. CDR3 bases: TGTGCCAGCAGCTTAGGGGTCCTTACAGGGAGCGGTTTCTCCGATGGCTACACCTTC.

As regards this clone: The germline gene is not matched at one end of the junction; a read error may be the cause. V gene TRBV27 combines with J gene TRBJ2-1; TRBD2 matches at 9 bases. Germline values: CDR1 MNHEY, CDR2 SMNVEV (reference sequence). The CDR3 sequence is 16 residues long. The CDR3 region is CASSSLAGGAYNEQFF. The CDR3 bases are TGTGCCAGTAGTTCCCTGGCGGGAGGGGCCTACAATGAGCAGTTCTTC.

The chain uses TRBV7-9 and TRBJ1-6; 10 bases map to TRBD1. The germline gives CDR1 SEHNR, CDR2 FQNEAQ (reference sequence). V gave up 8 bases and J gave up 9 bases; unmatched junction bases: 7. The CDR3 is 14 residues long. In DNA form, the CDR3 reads TGTGCCAGCGGGGAGGACAGGGGGTTTTCACCCCTCCACTTT. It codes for CASGEDRGFSPLHF.

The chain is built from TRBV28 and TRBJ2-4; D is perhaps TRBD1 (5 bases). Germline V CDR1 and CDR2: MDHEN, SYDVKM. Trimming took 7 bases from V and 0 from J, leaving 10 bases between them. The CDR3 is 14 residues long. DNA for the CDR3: TGTGCCAGCAATAGACAGCTAGCCAAAAACATTCAGTACTTC. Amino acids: CASNRQLAKNIQYF.

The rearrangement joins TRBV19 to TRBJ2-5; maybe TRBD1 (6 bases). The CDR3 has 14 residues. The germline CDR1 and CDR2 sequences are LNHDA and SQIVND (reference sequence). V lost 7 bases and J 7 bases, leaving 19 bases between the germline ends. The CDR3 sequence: CASTERAGAGTQYF. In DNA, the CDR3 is TGTGCCAGTACTGAGAGGGCAGGGGCAGGGACCCAGTACTTC.

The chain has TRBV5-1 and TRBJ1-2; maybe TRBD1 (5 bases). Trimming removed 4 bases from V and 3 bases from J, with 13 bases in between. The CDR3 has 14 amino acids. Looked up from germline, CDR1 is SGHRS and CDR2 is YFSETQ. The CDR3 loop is CASSTGTGDYGYTF. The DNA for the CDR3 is TGCGCCAGCAGCACCGGTACGGGGGACTATGGCTACACCTTC.

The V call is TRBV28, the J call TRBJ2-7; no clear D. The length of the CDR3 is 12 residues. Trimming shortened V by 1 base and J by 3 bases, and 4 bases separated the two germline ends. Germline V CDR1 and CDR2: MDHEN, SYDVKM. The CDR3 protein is CASSLLIYEQYF. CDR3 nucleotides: TGTGCCAGCAGTTTATTAATCTACGAGCAGTACTTC.

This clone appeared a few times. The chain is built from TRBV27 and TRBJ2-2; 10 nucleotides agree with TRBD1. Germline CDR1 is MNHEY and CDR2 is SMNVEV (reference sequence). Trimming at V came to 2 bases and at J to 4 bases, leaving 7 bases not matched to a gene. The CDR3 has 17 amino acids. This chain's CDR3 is CASSLPTGGGVTGELFF. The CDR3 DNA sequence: TGTGCCAGCAGTTTACCGACAGGGGGCGGTGTCACCGGGGAGCTGTTTTTT.

In DNA form, the CDR3 reads TGCGCCAGCAGCCAAGATCGTTCGACAGTTACTGAAGCTTTCTTT. Translating it yields CASSQDRSTVTEAFF. This chain uses TRBV4-3 with TRBJ1-1, with D tentatively TRBD1 (5 bases). This CDR3 is built from 15 residues. V was pared by 0 bases and J by 5 bases, with 13 bases between. Germline assignment: CDR1 LGHNA and CDR2 YSLEER.

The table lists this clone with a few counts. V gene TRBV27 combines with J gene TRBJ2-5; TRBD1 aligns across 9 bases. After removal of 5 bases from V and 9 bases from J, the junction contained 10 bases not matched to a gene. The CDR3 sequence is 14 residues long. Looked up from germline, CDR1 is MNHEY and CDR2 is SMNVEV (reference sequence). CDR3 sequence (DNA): TGTGCCAGCAGTCTCTCACAGGGGGCGGTGGCCCAGTACTTC. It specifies CASSLSQGAVAQYF.

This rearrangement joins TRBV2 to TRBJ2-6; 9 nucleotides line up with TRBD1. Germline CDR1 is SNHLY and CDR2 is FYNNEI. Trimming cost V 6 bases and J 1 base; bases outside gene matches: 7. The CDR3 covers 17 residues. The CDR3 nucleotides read TGTGCCAGCAGAAGGACAGGGGCGCGGTCTGGGGCCAACGTCCTGACTTTC. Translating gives CASRRTGARSGANVLTF.

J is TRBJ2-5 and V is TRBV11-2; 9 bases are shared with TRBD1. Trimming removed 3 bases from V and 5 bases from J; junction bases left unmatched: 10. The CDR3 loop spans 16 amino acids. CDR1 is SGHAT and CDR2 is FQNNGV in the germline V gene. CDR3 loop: CASSFTSGQGLETQYF. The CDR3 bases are TGTGCCAGCAGCTTCACCTCCGGACAGGGGTTGGAGACCCAGTACTTC.

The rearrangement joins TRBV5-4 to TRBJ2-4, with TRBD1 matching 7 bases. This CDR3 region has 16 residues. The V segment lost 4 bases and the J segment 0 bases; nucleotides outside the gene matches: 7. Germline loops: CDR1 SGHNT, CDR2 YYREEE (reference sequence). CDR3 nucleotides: TGTGCCAGCAGCACAAGACAGGGTTTAGCCAAAAACATTCAGTACTTC. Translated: CASSTRQGLAKNIQYF.

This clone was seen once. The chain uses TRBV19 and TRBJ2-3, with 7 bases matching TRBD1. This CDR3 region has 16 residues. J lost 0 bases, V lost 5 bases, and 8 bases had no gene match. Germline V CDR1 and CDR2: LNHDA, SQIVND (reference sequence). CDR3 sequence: CASSSRGTASTDTQYF. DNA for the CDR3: TGTGCCAGTAGTTCAAGGGGGACAGCCAGCACAGATACGCAGTATTTT.

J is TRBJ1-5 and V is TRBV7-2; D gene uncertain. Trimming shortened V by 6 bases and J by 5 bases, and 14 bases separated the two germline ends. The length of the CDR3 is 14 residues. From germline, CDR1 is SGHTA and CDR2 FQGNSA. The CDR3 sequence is CASSYIKGDQPQHF. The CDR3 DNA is TGTGCCAGCAGTTACATTAAGGGAGATCAGCCCCAGCATTTT.

CDR3 nucleotides: TGTGCCACCAGCAGAGACAGGGCTGGAAACACCATATATTTT. Encoded protein: CATSRDRAGNTIYF. The J gene is TRBJ1-3, the V gene TRBV15; D possibly corresponds to TRBD1 (5 bases). This CDR3 spans 14 amino acids. In germline, CDR1 is LNHNV, CDR2 YYDKDF (reference sequence). V lost 0 bases, J lost 2 bases, and 5 bases lay in between.

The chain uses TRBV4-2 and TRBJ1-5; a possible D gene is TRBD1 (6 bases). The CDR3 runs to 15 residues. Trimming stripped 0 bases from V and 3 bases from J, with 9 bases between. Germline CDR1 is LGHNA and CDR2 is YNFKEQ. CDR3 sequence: CASSQEDRINQPQHF. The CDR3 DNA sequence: TGTGCCAGCAGCCAAGAGGACAGAATCAATCAGCCCCAGCATTTT.

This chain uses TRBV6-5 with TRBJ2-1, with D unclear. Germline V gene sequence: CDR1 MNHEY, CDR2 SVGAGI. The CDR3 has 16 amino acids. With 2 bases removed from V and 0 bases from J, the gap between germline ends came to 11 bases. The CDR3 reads CASSYHSRNSYNEQFF. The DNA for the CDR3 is TGTGCCAGCAGTTACCACTCGCGGAACTCCTACAATGAGCAGTTCTTC.